A single sample is the source of the 13 T cell receptor beta chains below, sequenced in a study of regulatory and conventional T cells in RAG deficiency. Conventional CD4+ T cells were sorted from blood as CD25-low CD127-high cells. Assay: immunoSEQ multiplex PCR; the TCRdb copy retains only in-frame clones and omits some. The table lists approximately 48,000 clones, 90% of them singletons. The sample also formed part of further work on regulatory T cells. From that paper: The primer mix had 52 TRBV and 13 TRBJ primers.

The material sequenced was CD4+ effector T cells sorted from blood. The receptor source for this set is a human donor in good health.

This chain uses TRBV6-1 with TRBJ1-5; perhaps TRBD1 as D (5 bases). The CDR3 runs 14 residues. V was pared by 2 bases and J by 4 bases, with 9 bases between. CDR1 is MNHNS, CDR2 SASEGT, per germline. CDR3 bases: TGTGCCAGCAGTGAACAGGGAGGGAATCAGCCCCAGCATTTT. This sequence encodes CASSEQGGNQPQHF.

The chain has TRBV29-1 and TRBJ1-4; no definite D call. This CDR3 is 13 amino acids long. Germline V CDR1 and CDR2: SQVTM, ANQGSEA. V dropped 3 bases and J dropped 8 bases, with 13 bases sitting between them. CDR3 sequence (DNA): TGCAGCGTTGAGTCCAGAACGGGGGAAAAACTGTTTTTT. Translated, it gives CSVESRTGEKLFF. The full variable domain, in which reference TRBV29-1 and TRBJ1-4 provide the parts outside the CDR3, is SAVISQKPSRDICQRGTSLTIQCQVDSQVTMMFWYRQQPGQSLTLIATANQGSEATYESGFVIDKFPISRPNLTFSTLTVSNMSPEDSSIYLCSVESRTGEKLFFGSGTQLSVL.

The chain has TRBV9 and TRBJ2-7; D may be TRBD1 (5 bases). The CDR3 has 15 residues. Germline loops: CDR1 SGDLS, CDR2 YYNGEE. Trimming removed 4 bases at V and 1 base at J, with 15 bases between. CDR3 residues: CASSPKGHTSYEQYF. The CDR3 region has the DNA TGTGCCAGCAGCCCTAAAGGACATACATCCTACGAGCAGTACTTC.

This clone was found a few times. Other DNA sequences in the same sample also yield this CDR3. This chain joins TRBV7-3 and TRBJ2-1; 13 bases line up with TRBD2. V dropped 5 bases and J dropped 6; count of bases not matched to a gene: 4. Germline CDR1 SGHTA, CDR2 FQGTGA. CDR3 length: 15 amino acids. CDR3 bases: TGTGCCAGCAGCCAAAGACTAGCGGGGGGCAATGAGCAGTTCTTC. Its translation is CASSQRLAGGNEQFF.

This chain uses TRBV14 with TRBJ1-6; the D is unclear. V was shortened by 1 base and J by 19 bases, with 14 bases between the two germline ends. The CDR3 sequence is 12 residues long. Looked up from germline, CDR1 is SGHDN and CDR2 is FVKESK. The CDR3 coding sequence is TGTGCCAGCAGCCAAGGACACCACCCTGAACACTTT. Protein: CASSQGHHPEHF.

This clone was seen only once. The chain has TRBV6-1 and TRBJ1-1; tentative D call: TRBD1 (6 bases). CDR3 length: 15 amino acids. The germline V gene encodes CDR1 MNHNS and CDR2 SASEGT. V was shortened by 6 bases and J by 1 base, with 15 bases between the two germline ends. The CDR3 here is CASSRGPLPNTEAFF. The CDR3 DNA sequence: TGTGCCAGCAGCAGGGGACCATTACCGAACACTGAAGCTTTCTTT.

This sequence joins TRBV19 and TRBJ1-5, with D possibly being TRBD1 (6 bases). The germline V gene encodes CDR1 LNHDA and CDR2 SQIVND (reference sequence). V gave up 10 bases and J gave up 2 bases, with 9 bases separating them. CDR3 length: 12 residues. The DNA of the CDR3 is TGTGCCACCGGGACACGCAATCAGCCCCAGCATTTT. This translates into CATGTRNQPQHF.

The V call is TRBV11-2, the J call TRBJ2-7, with D possibly TRBD2 on 7 matching bases. CDR1 SGHAT and CDR2 FQNNGV come from the germline V gene. Trimming stripped 5 bases from V and 4 bases from J, with 21 bases between. This CDR3 is 16 amino acids long. The DNA for the CDR3 is TGTGCCAGCAGCCCAGGTCGGGGGGCTCGAAGATACGAGCAGTACTTC. It specifies CASSPGRGARRYEQYF. The full variable domain, its missing parts supplied by reference TRBV11-2 and TRBJ2-7, is EAGVAQSPRYKIIEKRQSVAFWCNPISGHATLYWYQQILGQGPKLLIQFQNNGVVDDSQLPKDRFSAERLKGVDSTLKIQPAKLEDSAVYLCASSPGRGARRYEQYFGPGTRLTVT.

The chain couples TRBV5-8 to TRBJ2-3; no definite D call. There are 16 residues in the CDR3. CDR1 and CDR2 from the germline V gene are SGHTS and YDEGEE. V lost 0 bases and J lost 4, with 15 bases in between. The CDR3 nucleotides are TGTGCCAGCAGCTTGGCCGGCAACATAGGTGCAGATACGCAGTATTTT. This sequence encodes CASSLAGNIGADTQYF.

The rearrangement links TRBV9 to TRBJ1-2; a possible D gene is TRBD1 (5 bases). CDR3 length equals 13 residues. V was pared by 0 bases and J by 6 bases, with 9 bases between. CDR1 and CDR2 (germline): SGDLS, YYNGEE. The DNA of the CDR3 is TGTGCCAGCAGCGTAGGAGGGGAGGATGGCTACACCTTC. Its translation is CASSVGGEDGYTF. The full variable domain, its missing parts supplied by reference TRBV9 and TRBJ1-2, is DSGVTQTPKHLITATGQRVTLRCSPRSGDLSVYWYQQSLDQGLQFLIQYYNGEERAKGNILERFSAQQFPDLHSELNLSSLELGDSALYFCASSVGGEDGYTFGSGTRLTVV.

The chain couples TRBV29-1 to TRBJ2-5; TRBD1 aligns across 7 bases. The germline V gene has CDR1 SQVTM and CDR2 ANQGSEA. Germline trimming cut 8 bases from V and 2 bases from J; bases unmatched to any gene: 5. CDR3 size: 12 residues. In nucleotides, the CDR3 is TGCAGCATAGGGGACAGACAAGAGACCCAGTACTTC. Translating gives CSIGDRQETQYF.

CDR3 protein: CASSSPGKNQPQHF. Written as DNA, the CDR3 is TGTGCCAGCAGCTCCCCCGGGAAAAATCAGCCCCAGCATTTT. This chain uses TRBV9 with TRBJ1-5; D remains ambiguous. V lost 4 bases to trimming and J lost 4 bases, with 12 bases between them. The CDR3 length is 14 residues. Germline V CDR1 and CDR2: SGDLS, YYNGEE.

V gene TRBV14 combines with J gene TRBJ2-3; 10 bases agree with TRBD2. Germline assignment: CDR1 SGHDN and CDR2 FVKESK. J lost 1 base, V lost 6 bases, and 16 bases had no gene match. The CDR3 length is 19 residues. The CDR3 here is CASRPRPGAGGPGTDTQYF. Here the CDR3 DNA reads TGTGCCAGCAGACCCCGGCCCGGAGCGGGGGGGCCGGGCACAGATACGCAGTATTTT.